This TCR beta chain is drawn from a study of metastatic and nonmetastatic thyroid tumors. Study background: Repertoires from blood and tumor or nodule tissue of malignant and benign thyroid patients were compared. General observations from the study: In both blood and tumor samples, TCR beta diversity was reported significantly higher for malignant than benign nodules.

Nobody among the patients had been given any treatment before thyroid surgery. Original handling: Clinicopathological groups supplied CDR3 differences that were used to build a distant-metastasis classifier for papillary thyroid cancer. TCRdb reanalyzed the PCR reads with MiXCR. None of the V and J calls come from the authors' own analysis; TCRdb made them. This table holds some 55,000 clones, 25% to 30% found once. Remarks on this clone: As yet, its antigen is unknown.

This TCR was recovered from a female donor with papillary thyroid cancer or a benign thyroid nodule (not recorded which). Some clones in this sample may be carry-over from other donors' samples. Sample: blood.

CDR3 region: CASSFPQGYGYTF. CDR3 nucleotides: TGTGCCAGCAGCTTTCCCCAAGGGTATGGCTACACCTTC. The rearrangement joins TRBV11-2 to TRBJ1-2; D is ambiguous. The V gene lost 3 bases and the J gene lost 5 bases, with 10 bases spanning the gap. The CDR3 sequence is 13 residues long. CDR1 and CDR2 (germline): SGHAT, FQNNGV.